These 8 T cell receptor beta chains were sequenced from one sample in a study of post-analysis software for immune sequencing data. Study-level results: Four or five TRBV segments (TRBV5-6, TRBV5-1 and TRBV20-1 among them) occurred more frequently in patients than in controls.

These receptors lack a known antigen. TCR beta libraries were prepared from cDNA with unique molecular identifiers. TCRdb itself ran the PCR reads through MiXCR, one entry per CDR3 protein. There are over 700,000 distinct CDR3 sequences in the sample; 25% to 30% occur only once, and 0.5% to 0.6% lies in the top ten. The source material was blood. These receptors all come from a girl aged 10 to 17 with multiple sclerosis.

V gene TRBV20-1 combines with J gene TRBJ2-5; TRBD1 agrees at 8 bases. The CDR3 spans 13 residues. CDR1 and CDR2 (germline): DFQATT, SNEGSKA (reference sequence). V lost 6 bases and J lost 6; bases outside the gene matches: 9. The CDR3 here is CSATDRDQKTQYF. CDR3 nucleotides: TGCAGTGCAACGGACAGGGACCAGAAGACCCAGTACTTC.

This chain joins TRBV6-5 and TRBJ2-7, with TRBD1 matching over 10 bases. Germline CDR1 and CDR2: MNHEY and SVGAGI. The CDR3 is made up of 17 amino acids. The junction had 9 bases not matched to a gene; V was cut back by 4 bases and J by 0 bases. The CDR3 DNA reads TGTGCCAGCAGTTTCCGGGACAGGGGCTATTCCTCCTACGAGCAGTACTTC. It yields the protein CASSFRDRGYSSYEQYF.

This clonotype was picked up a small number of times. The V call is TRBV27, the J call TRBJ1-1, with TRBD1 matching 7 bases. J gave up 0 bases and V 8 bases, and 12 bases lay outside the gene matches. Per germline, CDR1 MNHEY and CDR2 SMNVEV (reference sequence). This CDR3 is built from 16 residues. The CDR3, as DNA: TGTGCCAGCGGGCTACCTTACAGGGGTATGAACACTGAAGCTTTCTTT. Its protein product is CASGLPYRGMNTEAFF.

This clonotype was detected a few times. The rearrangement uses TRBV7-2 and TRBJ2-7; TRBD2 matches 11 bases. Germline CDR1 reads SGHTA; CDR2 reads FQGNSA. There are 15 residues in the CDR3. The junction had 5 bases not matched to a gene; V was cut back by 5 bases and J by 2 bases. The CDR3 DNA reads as TGTGCCAGCAGCGGGACTAGCGGCATGACCTACGAGCAGTACTTC. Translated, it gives CASSGTSGMTYEQYF.

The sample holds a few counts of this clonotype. The CDR3 protein is CASSRGLNTEAFF. The CDR3 DNA follows: TGTGCCAGCAGCAGAGGATTGAACACTGAAGCTTTCTTT. The chain has TRBV12-3 or TRBV12-4 and TRBJ1-1; no definite D call. V lost 6 bases and J lost 0, with 8 bases in between. The CDR3 length is 13 residues.

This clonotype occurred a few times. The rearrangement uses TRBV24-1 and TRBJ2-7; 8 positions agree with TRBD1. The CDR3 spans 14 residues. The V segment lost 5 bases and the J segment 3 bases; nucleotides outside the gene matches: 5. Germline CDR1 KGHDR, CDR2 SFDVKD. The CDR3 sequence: CATSVTGGNYEQYF. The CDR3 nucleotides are TGTGCCACCAGTGTTACAGGGGGAAACTACGAGCAGTACTTC.

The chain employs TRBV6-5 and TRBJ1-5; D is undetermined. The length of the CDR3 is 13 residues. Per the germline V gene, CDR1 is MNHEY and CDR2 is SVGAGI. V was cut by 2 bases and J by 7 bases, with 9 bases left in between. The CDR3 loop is CASSYHLGQPQHF. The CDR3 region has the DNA TGTGCCAGCAGTTACCACCTGGGCCAGCCCCAGCATTTT.

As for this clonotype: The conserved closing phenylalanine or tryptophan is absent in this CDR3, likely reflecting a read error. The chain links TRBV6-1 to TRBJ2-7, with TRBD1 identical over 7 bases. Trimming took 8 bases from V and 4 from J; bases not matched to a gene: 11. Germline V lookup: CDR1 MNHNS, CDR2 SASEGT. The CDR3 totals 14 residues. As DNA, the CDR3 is TGTGCCAGCCGGACAGGTCGGTTCCCTTACGAGCAGTACTTA. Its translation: CASRTGRFPYEQYL.